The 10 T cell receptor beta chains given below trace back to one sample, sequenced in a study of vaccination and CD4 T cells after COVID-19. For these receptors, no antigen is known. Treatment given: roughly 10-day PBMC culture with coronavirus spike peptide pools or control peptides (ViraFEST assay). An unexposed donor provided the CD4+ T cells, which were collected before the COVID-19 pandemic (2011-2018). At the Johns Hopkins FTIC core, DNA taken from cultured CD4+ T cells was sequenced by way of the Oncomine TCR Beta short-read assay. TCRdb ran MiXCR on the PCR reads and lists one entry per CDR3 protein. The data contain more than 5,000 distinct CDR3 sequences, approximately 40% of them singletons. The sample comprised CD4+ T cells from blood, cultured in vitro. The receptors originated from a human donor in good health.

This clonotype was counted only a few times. The CDR3 nucleotides read TGTGCCACCGACCGGGACAGAAATAATTCACCCCTCCACTTT. It codes for CATDRDRNNSPLHF. The chain couples TRBV2 to TRBJ1-6; 7 positions agree with TRBD1. Germline values: CDR1 SNHLY, CDR2 FYNNEI. Trimming cost V 10 bases and J 5 bases; bases outside gene matches: 8. This CDR3 spans 14 amino acids.

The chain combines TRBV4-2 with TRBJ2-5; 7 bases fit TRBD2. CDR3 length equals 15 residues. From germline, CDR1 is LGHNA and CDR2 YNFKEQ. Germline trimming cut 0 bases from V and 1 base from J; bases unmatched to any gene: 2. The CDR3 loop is CASSQDRGGQETQYF. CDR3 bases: TGTGCCAGCAGCCAAGATCGCGGGGGCCAAGAGACCCAGTACTTC.

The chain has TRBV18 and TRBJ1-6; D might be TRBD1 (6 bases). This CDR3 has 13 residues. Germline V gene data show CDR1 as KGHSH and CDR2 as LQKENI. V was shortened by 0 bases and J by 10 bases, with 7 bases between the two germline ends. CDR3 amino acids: CASSPPQGSPLHF. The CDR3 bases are TGTGCCAGCTCACCACCCCAGGGGTCACCCCTCCACTTT.

The CDR3 region is CASSEWWEKFF. The CDR3 region has the DNA TGTGCCAGCAGTGAATGGTGGGAGAAGTTCTTC. This chain links TRBV2 with TRBJ2-1; D perhaps matches TRBD2 (5 bases). V dropped 2 bases and J dropped 14 bases, with 10 bases sitting between them. This CDR3 spans 11 amino acids. Looked up from germline, CDR1 is SNHLY and CDR2 is FYNNEI. Supplemented by reference TRBV2 and TRBJ2-1, the full variable domain reads EPEVTQTPSHQVTQMGQEVILRCVPISNHLYFYWYRQILGQKVEFLVSFYNNEISEKSEIFDDQFSVERPDGSNFTLKIRSTKLEDSAMYFCASSEWWEKFFGPGTRLTVL.

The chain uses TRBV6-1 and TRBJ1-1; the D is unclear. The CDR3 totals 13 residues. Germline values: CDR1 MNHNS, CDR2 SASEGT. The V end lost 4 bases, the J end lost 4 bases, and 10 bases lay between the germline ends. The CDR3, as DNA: TGTGCCAGCAGTGTTCGGGTTGGCACTGAAGCTTTCTTT. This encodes CASSVRVGTEAFF.

The CDR3 region is CASSLGAGLFTDTQYF. In DNA form, the CDR3 reads TGTGCCAGCAGCTTAGGGGCGGGGTTGTTCACAGATACGCAGTATTTT. The chain combines TRBV7-9 with TRBJ2-3; possibly TRBD2 for D (6 bases). The germline V gene has CDR1 SEHNR and CDR2 FQNEAQ (reference sequence). V was cut by 1 base and J by 2 bases, with 13 bases left in between. The CDR3 contains 16 residues.

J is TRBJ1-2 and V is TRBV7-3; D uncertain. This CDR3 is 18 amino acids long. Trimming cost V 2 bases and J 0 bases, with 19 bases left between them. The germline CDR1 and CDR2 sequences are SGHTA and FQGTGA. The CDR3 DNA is TGTGCCAGCAGCTTAGTATGGCAGACGACACCCCCTAACTATGGCTACACCTTC. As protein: CASSLVWQTTPPNYGYTF. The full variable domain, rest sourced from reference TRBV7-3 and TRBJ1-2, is GAGVSQTPSNKVTEKGKYVELRCDPISGHTALYWYRQSLGQGPEFLIYFQGTGAADDSGLPNDRFFAVRPEGSVSTLKIQRTERGDSAVYLCASSLVWQTTPPNYGYTFGSGTRLTVV.

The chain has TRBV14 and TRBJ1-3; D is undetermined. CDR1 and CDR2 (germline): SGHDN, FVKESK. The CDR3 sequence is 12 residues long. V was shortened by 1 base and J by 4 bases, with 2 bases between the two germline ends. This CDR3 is CASSQGGNTIYF. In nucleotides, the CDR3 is TGTGCCAGCAGCCAAGGGGGAAACACCATATATTTT.

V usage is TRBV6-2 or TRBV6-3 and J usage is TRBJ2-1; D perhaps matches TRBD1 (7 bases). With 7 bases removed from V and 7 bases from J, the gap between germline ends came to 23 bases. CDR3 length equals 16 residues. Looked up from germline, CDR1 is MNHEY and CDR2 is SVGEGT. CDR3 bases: TGTGCCAGCACTAAGCCTCAGGGGGGAGGACGTAATGAGCAGTTCTTC. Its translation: CASTKPQGGGRNEQFF.

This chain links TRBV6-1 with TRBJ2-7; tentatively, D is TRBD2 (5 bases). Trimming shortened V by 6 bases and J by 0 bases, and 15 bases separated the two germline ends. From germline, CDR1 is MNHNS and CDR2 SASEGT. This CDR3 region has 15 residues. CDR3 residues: CASSPDFQSSYEQYF. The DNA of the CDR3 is TGTGCCAGCAGCCCGGACTTTCAGAGCTCCTACGAGCAGTACTTC.